Included here is one T cell receptor (beta chain) sequence, with context. It has no known antigen specificity. No quality values exist for individual bases; no much larger clone is one base distant. CDR3 length: 11 amino acids, cysteine to phenylalanine. Just CDR3 DNA is preserved here, 33 bases in frame from base 1. The germline ends are 8 bases apart after V is trimmed by 8 bases and J by 4 bases. For CDR1 and CDR2, the germline V gene lists MDHEN and SYDVKM. This sample was included in a study of T cells in Graves' hyperthyroidism and ophthalmopathy (dated by TCRdb to between 2019 and 2020). About the full investigation: Peripheral blood was collected at initial diagnosis, before any treatment. To identify distinguishing TCR V-J signatures, a discovery cohort of around 100 patients was used, comprising some 43 with Graves' ophthalmopathy and some 57 with stable Graves' hyperthyroidism. Whether ophthalmopathy could be predicted prospectively was tested in an independent validation cohort made up of 18 hyperthyroidism patients plus 17 patients who later progressed to ophthalmopathy. The 75 to 100 discovery patients were randomly split 7:3 into training and test sets. In addition, the study compared T-cell repertoires in thyroid tissue and in blood from several Graves' hyperthyroidism patients. Once sampling was done, hyperthyroidism patients were given methimazole at a starting dose of 30 mg daily, whereas ophthalmopathy patients were given high-dose intravenous methylprednisolone. TCR Vbeta CDR3 sequencing of roughly 140 peripheral blood samples (approximately 44 ophthalmopathy, roughly 74 hyperthyroidism and roughly 17 progressor patients) is reported in the paper.

Ophthalmopathy patients had moderately to severely active disease, Clinical Activity Score of at least 3, NOSPECS grade of at least 4, and duration under 3 months. The study excluded patients with uncontrolled infections, other autoimmune diseases, pregnancy or lactation. Diagnoses were established on the basis of clinical symptoms, serum thyroxine and TRAb, thyroid ultrasound, and orbital computed tomography. Ficoll-Paque density gradient centrifugation was used to isolate PBMCs from about 9.4 ml of fresh peripheral blood. Total RNA was extracted using Trizol reagent, and RNA quality was assessed on an Agilent 2100 Bioanalyzer. The study at large found these results: Most expanded thyroid clonotypes (frequency above 0.001) were also found in blood, which suggests that blood repertoires may mirror thyroid immune responses. A model built on a 13 V-J signature distinguished ophthalmopathy from stable hyperthyroidism, reaching roughly 88% sensitivity and about 81% specificity in cross-validation and 80%/75% in testing. During validation, the model predicted progression to ophthalmopathy a median of approximately 6 months ahead of onset, with roughly 65% sensitivity and around 72% specificity. No statistical method was used to fix the sample size in advance, and group allocation was not hidden from the investigators.

Amplification of TCR beta CDR3 regions was carried out from RNA transcripts. The TCR CDR3 was subjected to a first round of RT-PCR using the HTBI primer set and the Qiagen OneStep RT-PCR kit. A second multiplex PCR round built the libraries, followed by size selection and purification. Libraries were sequenced paired-end with 100 bp reads on an Illumina HiSeq2000. The original pipeline was this. Raw data were processed with SOAPnuke, discarding reads with adapters, uncalled bases, mean Phred below 15, or no exact constant-primer or identifier match. COPE v1.2.5 was used to merge high-quality paired reads, and clonotypes were defined as unique nucleotide sequences. Clonotypes were aligned to IMGT TRBV, TRBD and TRBJ reference segments using MiTCR v1.1. Only V-J combinations with frequency above 0.0001, covering approximately 99% of repertoires, were analysed. The TCS score was defined as F50 (clonal expansion) divided by E x V (chaos), with BLOSUM62-based TCRdist calculated between CDR3 peptides within each V-J. Welch's t-statistics and random forest reduced just over 500 V-J features to 13, which were used in a naive Bayes classifier (R e1071). The similarity between thyroid and blood repertoires was quantified using the Morisita-Horn index. Starting from the raw public reads, TCRdb applied fastp trimming at Q25, assembled clones with MiXCR and retained in-frame beta chains. CDR3 protein sequences are deduplicated, and each keeps its most common genes and DNA. TCRdb assigned the V and J calls; the authors' analysis was not used. The sample table shows approximately 610,000 distinct CDR3 sequences, and roughly 14% are seen once. The top ten hold around 4.1% of the sample.

The receptor chain draws on TRBV28 and TRBJ1-1, with the D gene not clear enough to name. The sample taken for sequencing was blood. The TCR comes from a woman aged 40 to 50 with Graves' ophthalmopathy. The DNA sequence reads TGTGCCAGCGGCCGTATCACTGAAGCTTTCTTT. Its coded protein is CASGRITEAFF.